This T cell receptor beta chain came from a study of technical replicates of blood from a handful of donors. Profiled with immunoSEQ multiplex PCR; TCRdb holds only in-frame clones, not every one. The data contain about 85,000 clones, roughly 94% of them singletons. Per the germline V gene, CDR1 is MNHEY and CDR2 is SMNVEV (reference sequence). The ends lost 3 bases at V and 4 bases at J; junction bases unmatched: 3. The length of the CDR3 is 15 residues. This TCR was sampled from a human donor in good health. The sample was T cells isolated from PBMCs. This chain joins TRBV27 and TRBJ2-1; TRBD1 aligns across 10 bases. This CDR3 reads CASSLGTGAYNEQFF. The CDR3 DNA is TGTGCCAGCAGTTTGGGGACAGGGGCATACAATGAGCAGTTCTTC.